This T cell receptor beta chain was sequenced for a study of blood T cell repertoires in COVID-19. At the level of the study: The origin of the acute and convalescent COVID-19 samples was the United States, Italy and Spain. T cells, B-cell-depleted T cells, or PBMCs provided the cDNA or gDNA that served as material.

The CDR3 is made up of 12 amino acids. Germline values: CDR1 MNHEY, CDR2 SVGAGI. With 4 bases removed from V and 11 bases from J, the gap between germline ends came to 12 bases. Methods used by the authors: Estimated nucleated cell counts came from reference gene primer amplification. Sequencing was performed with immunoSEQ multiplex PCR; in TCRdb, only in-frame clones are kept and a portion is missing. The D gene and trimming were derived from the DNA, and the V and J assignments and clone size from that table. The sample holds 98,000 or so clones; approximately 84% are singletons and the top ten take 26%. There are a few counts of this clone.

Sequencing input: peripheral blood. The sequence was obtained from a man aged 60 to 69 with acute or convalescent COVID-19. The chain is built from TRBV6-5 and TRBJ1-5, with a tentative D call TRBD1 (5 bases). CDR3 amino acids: CASSSGWRAQHF. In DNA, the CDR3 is TGTGCCAGCAGTTCAGGGTGGAGGGCCCAGCATTTT.